This note documents a single TCR beta chain sequence. This clone was observed at least ten times. Its specific antigen is unknown. No qualities accompany the bases; no much larger clone lies one base away. This entry comes from a study of beta chain features in type 1 diabetes (dated by TCRdb to the late 2010s). Concerning the study at large: No differences in mean age, gender distribution, total cell number or subset yield were found between patients and healthy donors. A total of approximately 110,000,000 sorted cells were examined across all samples, and a strong correlation was observed between cell number per subset and RNA yield. The study compared the TCRB repertoires of sorted circulating CD4+ T cell subsets in recently diagnosed type 1 diabetes patients with those in matched healthy donors. Naive and central memory subsets were obtained from all 30 or so donors, but regulatory and stem cell-like memory subsets were isolated from only 8 patients and roughly eight healthy donors. Beyond this particular receptor, the publication reports: Because cDNA was sequenced instead of genomic DNA, highly expressing activated cells could be over-represented, though the groups showed no difference in activation or CD3 levels. Type 1 diabetes patients showed a moderate but significant shortening of TCRB CDR3 length in all four CD4+ subsets. PCR might favor shorter templates, but patient and control samples were amplified and corrected together, so any skew would affect both groups equally. Naive, central memory and regulatory TCRB repertoires appeared to be more similar among patients than among healthy donors. Because small numbers of individuals were included in the HLA sub-analyses, any influence of HLA type on TCRB rearrangement was left unresolved. At VDJ recombination sites, patients with type 1 diabetes made fewer insertions and deleted more nucleotides, a pattern implying thymic rearrangement abnormalities.

Trimming costs V 7 bases and J 6 bases, and their ends lie 16 bases apart. The germline V gene sets CDR1 to MNHNS and CDR2 to SASEGT. Including the terminal cysteine and phenylalanine, the CDR3 comprises 14 residues. Of the read, only the CDR3 DNA is kept; its 42 bases are in frame from base 1. All of the isolated RNA was reverse transcribed with the High Capacity cDNA Reverse Transcription Kit, so expressed TCRB transcripts were sequenced. Naive, central memory and regulatory T cell samples underwent deep immunoSEQ sequencing, averaging about 3.5 million total reads per sample. Sorted cells were lysed in RLT buffer, and RNA was extracted using DNase-treated RNeasy Micro or Mini kits according to cell number. To prevent cross-contamination, every cell subset was processed on its own, while patient and healthy donor samples were processed together. Using the immunoSEQ multiplex PCR, TCRB sequences were amplified from cDNA into 87-bp fragments spanning the CDR3 region. The amplicons were sequenced using the Illumina HiSeq platform. The authors' analysis ran thus. Synthetic template baselines were used to correct PCR bias computationally, reads within Hamming distance 2 were collapsed, and singletons that could not be merged were discarded. Reads were aligned against IMGT to assign V, D and J genes, CDR3 length and insertions or deletions at six rearrangement sites. Within each subset, clonotype counts were normalized to sorted cell number, after which true diversity and Gini coefficients were computed with the tcR R package. The overlap coefficient, calculated on TCRB nucleotide sequences, was used to measure repertoire sharing. TCRdb stores this immuneACCESS table with in-frame sequences only. Part of the clones is absent; in the studies checked, under half of the shortfall reflects unresolved V genes, and no reason is known for the rest. That table supplies the V and J calls and clone size; D and trimming were determined from the DNA. For this sample there are over 100,000 clones; roughly 15% appear just once. Jointly, the top ten make up about 2.5% of the sample.

Each donor gave one peripheral blood draw, averaging about 120 mL, which was collected into heparinised tubes. Using a panel that included CD45RO, CCR7, CD25, CD127, CD95 and CD27, naive, central memory, regulatory and stem cell-like memory CD4+ T cells were sorted on a BD FACSAria II. A purity above 95% was achieved for all sorted populations. PBMCs were separated immediately by Lymphoprep density gradient centrifugation and were stained directly, without being cultured. Samples were stained and sorted in pairs, with one healthy donor and one patient per experiment, so that batch effects were minimized.

The chain joins TRBV6-1 to TRBJ2-1, with a tentative D gene TRBD2 over 7 matching bases. The sample comprised central memory CD4+ T cells from blood. The sequence was collected from a man younger than 40 with type 1 diabetes. The sequenced DNA is TGTGCCAGCACTTGGACTAGGGGGGCCAATGAGCAGTTCTTC. The translation is CASTWTRGANEQFF.